This T cell receptor beta chain was captured by sequencing in a study of Ad26.COV2.S vaccination and SARS-CoV-2 variants. With V trimmed by 1 base and J by 13 bases, 8 bases remained unmatched. The germline V gene encodes CDR1 SGHNT and CDR2 YYREEE (reference sequence). CDR3 length: 13 amino acids. This table comes from immunoSEQ multiplex PCR, and its TCRdb copy is limited to in-frame clones, with some not included. The sample records 440,000 or so clones, over 80% being singletons. Treatment specified: about 20 received Ad26.COV2.S at low or high dose, single or two shots; several received placebo; per-sample allocation not given. Sampling happened 63 days after the first vaccine or placebo injection. Boston supplied an adult donor aged 18-55 years.

The source of this sequence is a person between 18 and 65 years old who received the Ad26.COV2.S COVID-19 vaccine or a placebo. The rearrangement links TRBV5-4 to TRBJ1-1; 9 bases map to TRBD1. Material: peripheral blood, obtained in a trial of Ad26.COV2.S vaccine versus placebo. The CDR3 bases are TGTGCCAGCAGCTTGCGTTGGGGGACAGGGTATTTCTTT. Translating it yields CASSLRWGTGYFF.